This entry describes one TCR beta chain. Its target is unknown. Primers included in the PCR were 60 Vbeta and 13 Jbeta primers. Clones were read by immunoSEQ multiplex PCR, and TCRdb kept only the in-frame ones, dropping some. The sample holds about 190,000 clones, about nine tenths seen once. These data come from a study of cytomegalovirus exposure and HLA in healthy donors. Study-wide results and limits: Across donors, presence/absence analyses took sequencing depth to be roughly uniform. Later analysis identified a missense DCLRE1C variant that was linked to TCR beta V- and J-gene trimming. Sequence variants that were highly shared formed a cluster that was likely a sequencing artifact.

CDR3 size: 17 residues. Trimming took 4 bases from V and 0 from J; bases not matched to a gene: 7. Germline CDR1 reads MDHEN; CDR2 reads SYDVKM. The chain employs TRBV28 and TRBJ1-5; the match to TRBD1 covers 9 bases. The receptor was derived from a boy under 10 years old in good health and CMV-seronegative. The sequencing input was PBMCs. The CDR3 DNA reads TGTGCCAGCAGTTGGGCGGACAGGGGCTTTAGCAATCAGCCCCAGCATTTT. It is translated as CASSWADRGFSNQPQHF.